The sequence of this TCR beta chain was determined in a study of cytomegalovirus exposure and HLA in healthy donors. On the study more broadly: An early data release held tens of millions of unique TCRs from HLA-typed donors.

Study-wide findings and caveats: It was only CMV serostatus that was available as immune exposure information. In presence/absence analyses, roughly uniform sequencing depth across donors was assumed.

PCR used 60 Vbeta primers and 13 Jbeta primers. Using immunoSEQ multiplex PCR, the repertoire was profiled, and TCRdb retains in-frame clones only, with some absent. The table shows 100,000 to 150,000 clones, with roughly 76% occurring only once. This CDR3 region has 15 residues. CDR1 and CDR2 (germline): SGHVS, FQNEAQ. V dropped 2 bases and J dropped 0 bases, with 10 bases sitting between them. In its sample, this clone was seen a few times. Its antigen is currently unknown. The sample was PBMCs. This chain connects TRBV7-8 to TRBJ2-5, with a possible D match to TRBD2 (6 bases). This sequence was found in a woman aged 45-59 years in good health and CMV-seronegative. The CDR3 sequence is CASSLRGDYQETQYF. The CDR3 DNA follows: TGTGCCAGCAGCTTAAGAGGGGACTACCAAGAGACCCAGTACTTC.